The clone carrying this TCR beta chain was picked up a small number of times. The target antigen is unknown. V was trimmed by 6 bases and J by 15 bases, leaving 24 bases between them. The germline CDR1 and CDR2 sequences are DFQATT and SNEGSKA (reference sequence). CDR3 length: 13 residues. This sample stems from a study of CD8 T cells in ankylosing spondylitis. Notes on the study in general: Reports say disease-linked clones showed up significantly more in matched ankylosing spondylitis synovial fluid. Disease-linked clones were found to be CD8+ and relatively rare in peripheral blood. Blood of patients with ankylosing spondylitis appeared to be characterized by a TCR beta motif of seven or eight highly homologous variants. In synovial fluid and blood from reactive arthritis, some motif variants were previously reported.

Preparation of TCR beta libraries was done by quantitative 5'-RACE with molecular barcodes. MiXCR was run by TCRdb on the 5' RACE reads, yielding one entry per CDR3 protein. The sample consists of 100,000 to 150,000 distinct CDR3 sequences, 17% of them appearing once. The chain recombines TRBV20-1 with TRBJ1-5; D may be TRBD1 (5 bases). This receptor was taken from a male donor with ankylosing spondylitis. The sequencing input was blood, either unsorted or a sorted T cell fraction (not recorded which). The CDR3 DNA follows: TGCAGTGCCGATGGCCCCCTCCTGCCTGGGGCGCATTTT. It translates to CSADGPLLPGAHF.